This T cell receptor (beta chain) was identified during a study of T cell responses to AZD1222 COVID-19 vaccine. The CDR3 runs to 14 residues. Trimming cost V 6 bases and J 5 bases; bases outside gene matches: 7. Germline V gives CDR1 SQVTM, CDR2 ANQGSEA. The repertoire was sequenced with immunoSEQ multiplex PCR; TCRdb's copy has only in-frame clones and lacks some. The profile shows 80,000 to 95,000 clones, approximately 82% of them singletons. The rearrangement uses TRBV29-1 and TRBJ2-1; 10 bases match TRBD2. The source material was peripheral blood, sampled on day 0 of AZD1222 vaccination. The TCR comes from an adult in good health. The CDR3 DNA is TGCAGCGTGGTTAGCGGGAGGCCTGACAATGAGCAGTTCTTC. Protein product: CSVVSGRPDNEQFF.